The 18 T cell receptor beta chains presented below share a single source sample, sequenced in a study of CD8 T cells in ankylosing spondylitis. TCRdb passed the 5' RACE reads through MiXCR, listing each CDR3 protein once. The sample comprises some 120,000 distinct CDR3 sequences, approximately 13% of which are singletons, and 2.5% to 3.5% rests with the top ten. The sequenced sample was blood, either unsorted or a sorted T cell fraction (not recorded which). The source is a female donor with ankylosing spondylitis or in good health (not recorded which).

V usage is TRBV5-1 and J usage is TRBJ2-2; possibly TRBD1 for D (5 bases). Germline V gene data show CDR1 as SGHRS and CDR2 as YFSETQ. V was trimmed by 0 bases and J by 1 base, leaving 13 bases between them. The CDR3 runs 17 residues. CDR3 residues: CASSLGPRVGNTGELFF. The CDR3 nucleotides read TGCGCCAGCAGCTTGGGCCCCAGGGTTGGGAACACCGGGGAGCTGTTTTTT. The variable domain in full, with the rest retrieved from reference TRBV5-1 and TRBJ2-2, is KAGVTQTPRYLIKTRGQQVTLSCSPISGHRSVSWYQQTPGQGLQFLFEYFSETQRNKGNFPGRFSGRQFSNSRSEMNVSTLELGDSALYLCASSLGPRVGNTGELFFGEGSRLTVL.

This clonotype was counted ten times or more. J is TRBJ2-7 and V is TRBV6-5; D is unresolved. CDR3 size: 11 residues. CDR1 is MNHEY, CDR2 SVGAGI, per germline. Trimming removed 6 bases from V and 5 bases from J, with 8 bases in between. The chain's CDR3 is CASRQRDEQYF. CDR3 in DNA: TGTGCCAGCAGGCAGCGAGACGAGCAGTACTTC.

The rearrangement links TRBV12-3 or TRBV12-4 to TRBJ1-1, with D tentatively TRBD1 (6 bases). The length of the CDR3 is 14 residues. V lost 4 bases to trimming and J lost 1 base, with 10 bases between them. Here the CDR3 reads CASSYLGANTEAFF. CDR3 nucleotides: TGTGCCAGCAGTTACCTGGGGGCGAACACTGAAGCTTTCTTT.

This clonotype has a count of ten or more. The V and J genes are TRBV5-1 and TRBJ2-1; D is unresolved. Deletions cut 0 bases from V and 4 bases from J, with 8 bases between. Germline values: CDR1 SGHRS, CDR2 YFSETQ. The CDR3 is 14 amino acids. The chain's CDR3 is CASSLVAGYNEQFF. As DNA, the CDR3 is TGCGCCAGCAGCTTGGTTGCCGGGTACAATGAGCAGTTCTTC.

The rearrangement joins TRBV12-3 or TRBV12-4 to TRBJ2-1; the D gene could be TRBD1 or TRBD2 (5 bases each). This CDR3 comprises 16 residues. The V end lost 5 bases, the J end lost 0 bases, and 14 bases lay between the germline ends. CDR3 in amino acids: CASSPRDVSSYNEQFF. The CDR3 bases are TGTGCCAGCAGTCCCCGGGACGTTAGCTCCTACAATGAGCAGTTCTTC.

This clonotype was counted only a few times. One end of the junction varies from germline; a read error may be responsible. V usage is TRBV7-9 and J usage is TRBJ1-1; D is possibly TRBD1 (5 bases). CDR3 length: 14 residues. The germline V gene has CDR1 SEHNR and CDR2 FQNEAQ (reference sequence). Here the CDR3 DNA reads TGTTCCAGCAGCTTAGGGACGGCGAACACTGAAGCTTTCTTT. This codes for CSSSLGTANTEAFF. Based on the CDR3 plus reference TRBV7-9 and TRBJ1-1, the full variable domain is DTGVSQNPRHKITKRGQNVTFRCDPISEHNRLYWYRQTLGQGPEFLTYFQNEAQLEKSRLLSDRFSAERPKGSFSTLEIQRTEQGDSAMYLCSSSLGTANTEAFFGQGTRLTVV.

This rearrangement joins TRBV7-8 to TRBJ2-7; D is unresolved. V was trimmed by 2 bases and J by 1 base, leaving 15 bases between them. The CDR3 is 16 amino acids. Germline V lookup: CDR1 SGHVS, CDR2 FQNEAQ. CDR3 sequence reads: CASSLITSANSYEQYF. The DNA of the CDR3 is TGTGCCAGCAGCTTAATTACCAGCGCCAATTCCTACGAGCAGTACTTC.

The chain's CDR3 is CASSLTGDGRYNEQFF. The CDR3 nucleotides read TGTGCCAGCAGCTTAACAGGGGACGGAAGATACAATGAGCAGTTCTTC. This chain connects TRBV7-3 to TRBJ2-1; either TRBD1 or TRBD2 may fit D (5 bases each). This CDR3 comprises 16 residues. The ends were cut back, 0 bases at V and 4 bases at J, with 13 bases in the middle. Germline CDR1 is SGHTA and CDR2 is FQGTGA.

This clonotype was detected a few times. Written as DNA, the CDR3 is TGTGCCAGCAGCTTAATGACTCCGGTTGGGCAGTTCTTC. Protein sequence: CASSLMTPVGQFF. This rearrangement joins TRBV11-1 to TRBJ2-1; the D is unclear. The CDR3 is 13 amino acids. CDR1 is SGHAT and CDR2 is FQDESV in the germline V gene (reference sequence). V dropped 2 bases and J dropped 12 bases, with 14 bases sitting between them.

A few counts support this clonotype. The chain combines TRBV20-1 with TRBJ2-1; tentatively, D is TRBD2 (5 bases). CDR3 size: 15 residues. Per germline, CDR1 DFQATT and CDR2 SNEGSKA (reference sequence). The germline V and J ends were trimmed by 2 bases and 1 base, with 12 bases remaining between them. CDR3 coding DNA: TGCAGTGCTAGAAAGGCACGGACTTCCTACAATGAGCAGTTCTTC. This codes for CSARKARTSYNEQFF.

The table lists this clonotype with many counts. This chain uses TRBV3-1 with TRBJ1-2; TRBD1 matches at 8 bases. V lost 6 bases, J lost 4 bases, and 4 bases stayed unmatched. Germline V gene lookup returns CDR1 LGHDT and CDR2 YNNKEL (reference sequence). This CDR3 has 13 residues. The CDR3, as DNA: TGTGCCAGCAGTCGACAGGGGAGCTATGGCTACACCTTC. Translated, it gives CASSRQGSYGYTF.

The chain combines TRBV7-8 with TRBJ2-7; 10 nucleotides agree with TRBD2. CDR3 size: 15 residues. Germline V gene lookup returns CDR1 SGHVS and CDR2 FQNEAQ. After removal of 2 bases from V and 1 base from J, the junction contained 2 bases not matched to a gene. CDR3 in amino acids: CASSLLLAGSYEQYF. CDR3 DNA: TGTGCCAGCAGCTTATTACTAGCGGGGTCCTACGAGCAGTACTTC.

A few counts support this clonotype. The J gene is TRBJ1-4, the V gene TRBV7-9, with a possible D match to TRBD1 (6 bases). V was shortened by 8 bases and J by 4 bases, with 14 bases between the two germline ends. Germline values: CDR1 SEHNR, CDR2 FQNEAQ (reference sequence). The CDR3 contains 14 residues. CDR3 in DNA: TGTGCCAGCTTGCAGGGGACGGGTAATGAAAAACTGTTTTTT. Its protein product is CASLQGTGNEKLFF.

This clonotype was counted only a few times. The chain uses TRBV20-1 and TRBJ1-1, with D tentatively TRBD1 (6 bases). V was shortened by 1 base and J by 2 bases, with 8 bases between the two germline ends. The CDR3 runs 13 residues. From germline, CDR1 is DFQATT and CDR2 SNEGSKA (reference sequence). DNA for the CDR3: TGCAGTGCTAGAGGCAGGGGCAACACTGAAGCTTTCTTT. Amino acids: CSARGRGNTEAFF.

The V gene is TRBV6-1, the J gene TRBJ1-2; D uncertain. Germline CDR1 and CDR2: MNHNS and SASEGT. The CDR3 length is 14 residues. Between the trimmed V and J ends, which lost 5 bases and 4 bases, there was a span of 14 bases. The CDR3 spells CASSPRGFGYGYTF. In DNA form, the CDR3 reads TGTGCCAGCAGTCCCCGAGGGTTTGGCTATGGCTACACCTTC.

This clonotype was found many times. This chain uses TRBV20-1 with TRBJ2-3, with a tentative D call TRBD1 (5 bases). This CDR3 has 13 residues. V lost 4 bases to trimming and J lost 0 bases, with 8 bases between them. The germline CDR1 and CDR2 sequences are DFQATT and SNEGSKA (reference sequence). The CDR3 sequence: CSAKGVSTDTQYF. Here the CDR3 DNA reads TGCAGTGCTAAAGGGGTTAGCACAGATACGCAGTATTTT.

The chain couples TRBV6-4 to TRBJ2-2; maybe TRBD1 (5 bases). Germline CDR1 MRHNA, CDR2 SNTAGT. V lost 2 bases, J lost 7 bases, and 8 bases lay in between. This CDR3 contains 13 residues. The CDR3 nucleotides are TGTGCCAGCAGTGACCCAGGGAACGGGGAGCTGTTTTTT. It codes for CASSDPGNGELFF.

J is TRBJ2-3 and V is TRBV6-5; 13 nucleotides agree with TRBD2. Per the germline V gene, CDR1 is MNHEY and CDR2 is SVGAGI. The CDR3 runs to 18 residues. Trimming cost V 6 bases and J 2 bases; bases outside gene matches: 11. CDR3 sequence reads: CASSQLAGGPSTTDTQYF. The DNA of the CDR3 is TGTGCCAGCAGCCAACTAGCGGGGGGGCCCTCGACCACAGATACGCAGTATTTT.